This record looks at one T cell receptor beta chain sequence and its context. This record belongs to a study of T cells in Graves' hyperthyroidism and ophthalmopathy. For the study at large: Blood from the periphery was taken at initial diagnosis, before any treatment.

RNA transcripts yielded amplified TCR beta CDR3 regions. The TCR CDR3 was amplified in a first-round RT-PCR using the HTBI primer set. TCRdb itself ran the multiplex PCR reads through MiXCR, one entry per CDR3 protein. Of around 350,000 distinct CDR3 sequences in the sample, 13% to 15% were seen once. Exclusion of a patient resulted from uncontrolled infection, other autoimmune disease, pregnancy or lactation. Fresh peripheral blood, approximately 9.7 ml, was the source of the PBMCs. This receptor was identified in a woman in her sixties with Graves' ophthalmopathy. Sequencing was carried out using blood.

The CDR3 DNA sequence: TGTGCCAGCAGCCGCGGGACTAGCGGGTTCTACGAGCAGTACTTC. As protein: CASSRGTSGFYEQYF. V is TRBV5-6 and J is TRBJ2-7; 12 bases agree with TRBD2. The CDR3 contains 15 residues. V trimming: 4 bases; J trimming: 3 bases; junction bases outside the gene matches: 5. Germline V gene sequence: CDR1 SGHDT, CDR2 YYEEEE.